Below are 26 T cell receptor beta chains sequenced from a single sample in a study of blood T cell repertoires in COVID-19. Generated by immunoSEQ multiplex PCR, the TCRdb table keeps only in-frame clones and is missing some. The data contain 140,000 to 150,000 clones, 84% of them singletons. The sample comprised peripheral blood. These receptors originate from a human donor in a cohort sampled during active COVID-19.

The chain links TRBV4-1 to TRBJ2-1; 7 positions match TRBD1. Germline V CDR1 and CDR2: MGHRA, YSYEKL. This CDR3 has 15 amino acids. The J segment lost 7 bases and the V segment lost 1 base, leaving 7 bases of the junction unmatched. CDR3 sequence (DNA): TGCGCCAGCAGCCAAGGAAGGGGGCAAGGGAATGAGCAGTTCTTC. This codes for CASSQGRGQGNEQFF.

Details on this clone: At the DNA level, this CDR3 is encoded by other sequences in the same sample as well. DNA of the CDR3: TGCGCCAGCTCTCCGGGACAGGGAGGTGGCTACACCTTC. Encoded protein: CASSPGQGGGYTF. The genes are TRBV5-1 and TRBJ1-2, with 9 bases fitting TRBD1. The CDR3 totals 13 residues. The V gene's germline CDR1 is SGHRS and CDR2 YFSETQ. V trimming: 7 bases; J trimming: 7 bases; junction bases outside the gene matches: 8.

The chain carries TRBV10-3 and TRBJ1-5; D uncertain. This CDR3 region has 14 residues. CDR1 and CDR2 from the germline V gene are ENHRY and SYGVKD. Trimming cost V 2 bases and J 0 bases, with 5 bases left between them. The CDR3 DNA follows: TGTGCCATCAGTGAGAACTATAGCAATCAGCCCCAGCATTTT. Translation: CAISENYSNQPQHF.

The rearrangement uses TRBV5-6 and TRBJ1-3, with TRBD1 matching 8 bases. Germline V lookup: CDR1 SGHDT, CDR2 YYEEEE. The J segment lost 7 bases and the V segment lost 0 bases, leaving 9 bases of the junction unmatched. The CDR3 consists of 16 residues. CDR3 loop: CASSLVRQGARNTIYF. The CDR3 nucleotides are TGTGCCAGCAGCTTGGTCCGGCAGGGGGCGCGGAACACCATATATTTT.

V and J are TRBV25-1 and TRBJ1-1; 9 nucleotides match TRBD1. The V segment lost 4 bases and the J segment 5 bases; nucleotides outside the gene matches: 8. CDR3 length: 15 amino acids. Germline V gene lookup returns CDR1 MGHDK and CDR2 SYGVNS. In nucleotides, the CDR3 is TGTGCCAGCAGTGCGCCCGGGACAGGGCGGACTGAAGCTTTCTTT. Its protein is CASSAPGTGRTEAFF.

J is TRBJ2-1 and V is TRBV11-3, with D perhaps TRBD2 (6 bases). V lost 1 base, J lost 4 bases, and 8 bases lay in between. CDR1 is SGHNT and CDR2 is YENEEA in the germline V gene. The CDR3 is 14 amino acids. DNA of the CDR3: TGTGCCAGCAGCTTAGCTCGGGAGTACAATGAGCAGTTCTTC. Translating it yields CASSLAREYNEQFF.

This clone was seen once. The V call is TRBV5-4, the J call TRBJ2-4; 7 bases agree with TRBD1. J gave up 3 bases and V 4 bases, and 7 bases lay outside the gene matches. The germline CDR1 and CDR2 sequences are SGHNT and YYREEE (reference sequence). CDR3 size: 15 residues. The CDR3 DNA reads as TGTGCCAGCAGCCAACTCGACAGGGACAAAAACATTCAGTACTTC. This translates into CASSQLDRDKNIQYF.

This clone showed up just once. This chain uses TRBV24-1 with TRBJ1-5; D may be TRBD1 (6 bases). V was clipped by 4 bases and J by 6 bases, with 9 bases between them. Germline assignment: CDR1 KGHDR and CDR2 SFDVKD. The CDR3 has 13 amino acids. This CDR3 is CATSDIQGQPQHF. CDR3 DNA sequence: TGTGCCACCAGTGACATACAGGGTCAGCCCCAGCATTTT.

V is TRBV5-1 and J is TRBJ2-2; TRBD1 agrees at 7 bases. Germline assignment: CDR1 SGHRS and CDR2 YFSETQ. V shed 2 bases and J 5 bases; nucleotides not matched to a gene: 3. CDR3 length: 14 amino acids. The CDR3 DNA sequence: TGCGCCAGCAGCTTACCAGGGGGAACCGGGGAGCTGTTTTTT. Protein product: CASSLPGGTGELFF. Combining the CDR3 with reference TRBV5-1 and TRBJ2-2 gives the whole variable domain KAGVTQTPRYLIKTRGQQVTLSCSPISGHRSVSWYQQTPGQGLQFLFEYFSETQRNKGNFPGRFSGRQFSNSRSEMNVSTLELGDSALYLCASSLPGGTGELFFGEGSRLTVL.

A single count supports this clone. The chain links TRBV6-1 to TRBJ2-5; D gene uncertain. The CDR3 loop spans 16 amino acids. Germline V lookup: CDR1 MNHNS, CDR2 SASEGT. V dropped 3 bases and J dropped 2 bases, with 16 bases sitting between them. As DNA, the CDR3 is TGTGCCAGCAGTGACCGGAAAGGAAGAGGTCAAGAGACCCAGTACTTC. Translating gives CASSDRKGRGQETQYF.

The rearrangement links TRBV2 to TRBJ1-1; unclear D gene. The CDR3 length is 12 residues. The V end was cut by 1 base, the J end by 2 bases, with 2 bases between. Germline V lookup: CDR1 SNHLY, CDR2 FYNNEI. The CDR3 is CASSEVNTEAFF. In DNA, the CDR3 is TGTGCCAGCAGTGAAGTAAACACTGAAGCTTTCTTT.

This clone was recorded once. Written as DNA, the CDR3 is TGTGCCAGCAGCCAAGATCGAGGGCGGACTAATGAAAAACTGTTTTTT. Residues: CASSQDRGRTNEKLFF. V usage is TRBV4-2 and J usage is TRBJ1-4; the D is unclear. This CDR3 is built from 16 residues. With 0 bases removed from V and 2 bases from J, the gap between germline ends came to 10 bases. CDR1 and CDR2 (germline): LGHNA, YNFKEQ.

The chain has TRBV4-1 and TRBJ2-7, with 7 nucleotides matching TRBD2. This CDR3 is built from 15 residues. With 1 base clipped from V and 3 bases from J, the junction kept 6 bases outside the gene matches. The germline gives CDR1 MGHRA, CDR2 YSYEKL. CDR3 nucleotides: TGCGCCAGCAGCCAAGCGGGGGGTTCTAGCTACGAGCAGTACTTC. It specifies CASSQAGGSSYEQYF.

V and J are TRBV4-1 and TRBJ2-1; 7 nucleotides align to TRBD2. In germline, CDR1 is MGHRA, CDR2 YSYEKL. The CDR3 is 14 amino acids. Trimming cost V 7 bases and J 1 base; bases outside gene matches: 4. The CDR3 protein is CASTLAESYNEQFF. Written as DNA, the CDR3 is TGCGCCAGCACGCTAGCGGAATCCTACAATGAGCAGTTCTTC.

CDR3 loop: CASSPDTTNYGYTF. The CDR3, as DNA: TGTGCCAGCAGCCCCGACACCACTAACTATGGCTACACCTTC. V and J are TRBV6-6 and TRBJ1-2, with D hard to call. The CDR3 contains 14 residues. Germline-derived CDR1 and CDR2 are MNHNY and SVGAGI (reference sequence). Trimming took off 6 bases at V and 0 bases at J, with 11 bases between the two ends.

This clone was seen at least ten times. The chain employs TRBV19 and TRBJ2-2; D is uncertain. The CDR3 is 12 residues long. CDR1 and CDR2 (germline): LNHDA, SQIVND (reference sequence). Trimming pared 6 bases from V and 3 bases from J, leaving 5 bases between. CDR3 sequence reads: CASSGDTGELFF. The DNA for the CDR3 is TGTGCCAGTAGCGGAGACACCGGGGAGCTGTTTTTT. Using reference TRBV19 and TRBJ2-2 for the parts outside the CDR3, the full variable domain is DGGITQSPKYLFRKEGQNVTLSCEQNLNHDAMYWYRQDPGQGLRLIYYSQIVNDFQKGDIAEGYSVSREKKESFPLTVTSAQKNPTAFYLCASSGDTGELFFGEGSRLTVL.

The chain recombines TRBV6-1 with TRBJ2-7; a possible D gene is TRBD1 (6 bases). The CDR3 length is 16 residues. The germline V gene encodes CDR1 MNHNS and CDR2 SASEGT. The V end was cut by 2 bases, the J end by 2 bases, with 16 bases between. CDR3 loop: CASSEFARTAPYEQYF. The CDR3 coding sequence is TGTGCCAGCAGTGAATTTGCTAGGACAGCCCCCTACGAGCAGTACTTC.

The J gene is TRBJ1-1, the V gene TRBV3-1 (or the pseudogene TRBV3-2); D might be TRBD1 (5 bases). The CDR3 has 16 amino acids. Germline lookup yields CDR1 LGHDT and CDR2 YNNKEL (reference sequence). Trimming pared 4 bases from V and 5 bases from J, leaving 20 bases between. CDR3 nucleotides: TGTGCCAGCAGCCCGACCTCTCCGGGCCGGGGGACTGAAGCTTTCTTT. Amino acid sequence: CASSPTSPGRGTEAFF.

CDR3 bases: TGTGCCAGCAGCACCACGGGGGGCTCACGGACTAATGAAAAACTGTTTTTT. It specifies CASSTTGGSRTNEKLFF. The rearrangement joins TRBV3-1 (or the pseudogene TRBV3-2) to TRBJ1-4; D is possibly TRBD1 (6 bases). Germline assignment: CDR1 LGHDT and CDR2 YNNKEL (reference sequence). Trimming stripped 5 bases from V and 2 bases from J, with 18 bases between. The CDR3 sequence is 17 residues long.

The chain links TRBV30 to TRBJ1-2; D unresolved. The length of the CDR3 is 14 residues. Trimming stripped 2 bases from V and 8 bases from J, with 18 bases between. Looked up from germline, CDR1 is GTSNPN and CDR2 is SVGIG (reference sequence). The CDR3 sequence: CAWSPRERPTGYTF. DNA of the CDR3: TGTGCCTGGAGTCCACGGGAACGGCCTACGGGCTACACCTTC.

This rearrangement joins TRBV13 to TRBJ2-7; no clear D gene. Trimming took 5 bases from V and 0 from J, leaving 5 bases between them. The CDR3 covers 12 residues. Germline lookup yields CDR1 PRHDT and CDR2 FYEKMQ (reference sequence). CDR3 sequence reads: CASSPNSYEQYF. The CDR3 coding sequence is TGTGCCAGCAGCCCCAACTCCTACGAGCAGTACTTC.

This clone occurred once. Different DNA sequences within this sample yield the same CDR3. The chain links TRBV5-1 to TRBJ1-4, with 7 bases fitting TRBD1. The germline V gene has CDR1 SGHRS and CDR2 YFSETQ. This CDR3 is 14 amino acids long. The V and J ends lost 0 bases and 4 bases, in that order; junction bases with no gene match: 0. CDR3 loop: CASSLGQGNEKLFF. CDR3 nucleotides: TGCGCCAGCAGCTTGGGACAGGGTAATGAAAAACTGTTTTTT.

The chain has TRBV11-2 and TRBJ2-7; possible D gene TRBD1, 6 bases. V lost 4 bases, J lost 4 bases, and 17 bases lay in between. Germline values: CDR1 SGHAT, CDR2 FQNNGV. The length of the CDR3 is 15 residues. The CDR3, as DNA: TGTGCCAGCAGCTCTCTGGGCAGGGGCCCTTACGAGCAGTACTTC. Its translation: CASSSLGRGPYEQYF.

This chain links TRBV19 with TRBJ1-1, with 8 bases aligning to TRBD1. V trimming: 3 bases; J trimming: 5 bases; junction bases outside the gene matches: 8. From germline, CDR1 is LNHDA and CDR2 SQIVND (reference sequence). The CDR3 length is 15 residues. CDR3 residues: CASSIRAGGGTEAFF. CDR3 coding DNA: TGTGCCAGTAGTATTCGGGCAGGGGGCGGTACTGAAGCTTTCTTT.

The V gene is TRBV18, the J gene TRBJ1-1; 8 bases agree with TRBD1. The CDR3 totals 13 residues. The germline V gene encodes CDR1 KGHSH and CDR2 LQKENI. The J segment lost 4 bases and the V segment lost 8 bases, leaving 6 bases of the junction unmatched. The CDR3 protein is CASLQDRATEAFF. In DNA form, the CDR3 reads TGTGCCAGCCTACAGGACAGGGCCACTGAAGCTTTCTTT. The whole variable domain, remainder taken from reference TRBV18 and TRBJ1-1, is NAGVMQNPRHLVRRRGQEARLRCSPMKGHSHVYWYRQLPEEGLKFMVYLQKENIIDESGMPKERFSAEFPKEGPSILRIQQVVRGDSAAYFCASLQDRATEAFFGQGTRLTVV.

With respect to this clone: This CDR3 is also generated by other DNA sequences in the sample. V is TRBV7-3 and J is TRBJ1-1, with D perhaps matching TRBD1 (5 bases). The CDR3 loop spans 14 amino acids. CDR1 and CDR2 (germline): SGHTA, FQGTGA. V was clipped by 3 bases and J by 1 base, with 9 bases between them. CDR3 protein: CASSLAGPNTEAFF. DNA for the CDR3: TGTGCCAGCAGCTTGGCAGGGCCGAACACTGAAGCTTTCTTT. The full variable domain, completed using reference TRBV7-3 and TRBJ1-1, is GAGVSQTPSNKVTEKGKYVELRCDPISGHTALYWYRQSLGQGPEFLIYFQGTGAADDSGLPNDRFFAVRPEGSVSTLKIQRTERGDSAVYLCASSLAGPNTEAFFGQGTRLTVV.